The clone carrying this TCR beta chain is medium-sized by share. In TCRdb, the RT-PCR reads were re-called with MiXCR into one record per CDR3 protein. The data contain approximately 4,200 distinct CDR3 sequences, around a third of them seen just once; the ten biggest clones take up approximately 5%. Unmatched junction bases numbered 7, after V lost 5 bases and J lost 3 bases. There are 14 residues in the CDR3. Germline CDR1 SQVTM, CDR2 ANQGSEA. The chain has TRBV29-1 and TRBJ2-1; the match to TRBD2 covers 7 bases. The source material was memory CD4+ T cells from salivary gland. The source of this sequence is a female donor with primary Sjogren's syndrome. DNA of the CDR3: TGCAGCGTTATTCTAGCGGAAATCTACAATGAGCAGTTCTTC. Protein sequence: CSVILAEIYNEQFF.